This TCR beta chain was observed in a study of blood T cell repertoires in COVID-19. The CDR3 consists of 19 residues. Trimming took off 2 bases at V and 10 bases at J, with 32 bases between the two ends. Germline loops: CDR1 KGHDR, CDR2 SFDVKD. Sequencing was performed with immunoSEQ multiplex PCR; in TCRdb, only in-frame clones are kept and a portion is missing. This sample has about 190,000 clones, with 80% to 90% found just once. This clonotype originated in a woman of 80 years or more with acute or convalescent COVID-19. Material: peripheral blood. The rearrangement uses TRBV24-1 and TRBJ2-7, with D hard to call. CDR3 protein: CATSDSVQARNEQYLGQYF. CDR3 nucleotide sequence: TGTGCCACCAGTGATTCGGTCCAGGCCAGGAACGAGCAGTACTTGGGCCAGTACTTC.